Shown below are 13 T cell receptor beta chains from a single sample sequenced in a study of blood T cells in healthy people across ages. Using a J-beta primer mix together with a sample-barcoded 5' primer, a second PCR was run for roughly 6 to 12 cycles. In TCRdb, the 5' RACE reads were re-called with MiXCR into one record per CDR3 protein. The repertoire includes approximately 810,000 distinct CDR3 sequences, 30% to 45% of them detected once, and 10% to 15% sits in the top ten. Sequencing used blood. These receptors were collected from a man aged 18 to 30 in good health.

Comment on this clonotype: At one boundary the junction diverges from the germline segment, which might be a read error. The chain is built from TRBV5-1 and TRBJ1-4; D is uncertain. This CDR3 is 15 amino acids long. Germline lookup yields CDR1 SGHRS and CDR2 YFSETQ. The CDR3 DNA is TGCGCCAGCAGCTTGGATAGGGCGACTAATGAAAAACTGGTTTTT. Its protein product is CASSLDRATNEKLVF.

This clonotype has a count of ten or more. The chain couples TRBV5-1 to TRBJ2-3, with a possible D match to TRBD2 (5 bases). This CDR3 region has 13 residues. V lost 4 bases and J 10 bases, leaving 16 bases between the germline ends. The germline V gene has CDR1 SGHRS and CDR2 YFSETQ. CDR3 sequence reads: CASSTSLAGAQYF. The CDR3 region has the DNA TGCGCCAGCAGCACCTCTCTAGCAGGTGCGCAGTATTTT.

As concerns this clonotype: A much larger clone sits a single nucleotide away, making a read error possible. The chain recombines TRBV5-1 with TRBJ2-1; 7 bases match TRBD1. Germline CDR1 is SGHRS and CDR2 is YFSETQ. V trimming: 6 bases; J trimming: 5 bases; junction bases outside the gene matches: 8. This CDR3 region has 14 residues. CDR3: CASNLAGTDNEQFF. CDR3 bases: TGCGCCAGCAACCTGGCCGGGACAGACAATGAGCAGTTCTTC.

J is TRBJ1-5 and V is TRBV6-2 or TRBV6-3; the D is unclear. Germline V gene sequence: CDR1 MNHEY, CDR2 SVGEGT. CDR3 length equals 13 residues. V was clipped by 6 bases and J by 4 bases, with 10 bases between them. CDR3 nucleotide sequence: TGTGCCAGCAGCTGGGGTCTGAATCAGCCCCAGCATTTT. Amino acid sequence: CASSWGLNQPQHF.

This clonotype occurred many times. The rearrangement uses TRBV12-3 or TRBV12-4 and TRBJ1-1; a weak D match, TRBD1 (6 bases). CDR3 length: 13 amino acids. Trimming took 3 bases from V and 3 from J, leaving 8 bases between them. The CDR3 sequence is CASSLTGYTEAFF. CDR3 coding DNA: TGTGCCAGCAGTTTGACAGGTTACACTGAAGCTTTCTTT.

In the case of this clonotype: Sequence at one end of the junction differs from germline and may be a read error. The V gene is TRBV28, the J gene TRBJ1-2; D is undetermined. The CDR3 is 14 amino acids. The germline V gene has CDR1 MDHEN and CDR2 SYDVKM. The CDR3 DNA is TGTGCCAGCACCCCGGAGTCCCGCAACTATGGCTACATCTTC. This gives the protein CASTPESRNYGYIF.

The gene calls are TRBV7-2 and TRBJ2-1, with 9 bases that match TRBD2. With V trimmed by 6 bases and J by 6 bases, 9 bases remained unmatched. The V gene's germline CDR1 is SGHTA and CDR2 FQGNSA. The CDR3 length is 15 residues. The CDR3 spells CASRQEAGGSNEQFF. The CDR3 DNA reads as TGTGCCAGCAGACAAGAAGCGGGGGGTAGCAATGAGCAGTTCTTC.

The V and J genes are TRBV13 and TRBJ2-2, with D possibly being TRBD2 (5 bases). CDR3 length: 17 residues. Germline values: CDR1 PRHDT, CDR2 FYEKMQ (reference sequence). V lost 4 bases, J lost 1 base, and 16 bases lay in between. CDR3 in amino acids: CASSSNAGILNTGELFF. CDR3 nucleotides: TGTGCCAGCAGCTCAAACGCCGGGATCCTGAACACCGGGGAGCTGTTTTTT.

This clonotype was recorded many times. This rearrangement joins TRBV6-2 or TRBV6-3 to TRBJ2-6; D gene unclear. Germline loops: CDR1 MNHEY, CDR2 SVGEGT. Trimming stripped 4 bases from V and 0 bases from J, with 13 bases between. The CDR3 spans 17 residues. CDR3: CASSFAGASSGANVLTF. CDR3 sequence (DNA): TGTGCCAGCAGTTTTGCAGGCGCCAGCTCTGGGGCCAACGTCCTGACTTTC.

The V and J genes are TRBV11-2 and TRBJ2-3, with D perhaps given as TRBD1 or TRBD2 (6 bases each). The V end was cut by 4 bases, the J end by 6 bases, with 20 bases between. The CDR3 runs 16 residues. CDR1 and CDR2 (germline): SGHAT, FQNNGV. The CDR3 nucleotides are TGTGCCAGCAGCTCCTCCGTCGGGGGCCCCCTGGATACGCAGTATTTT. Its protein product is CASSSSVGGPLDTQYF.

The chain joins TRBV4-3 to TRBJ2-7; TRBD2 matches at 9 bases. CDR3 size: 17 residues. The germline gives CDR1 LGHNA, CDR2 YSLEER. Trimming cost V 0 bases and J 7 bases; bases outside gene matches: 13. CDR3 protein: CASSQDTASGVYNEQYF. Here the CDR3 DNA reads TGCGCCAGCAGCCAAGATACGGCTAGCGGGGTATATAATGAGCAGTACTTC.

This clonotype turned up a few times. The chain links TRBV12-3 or TRBV12-4 to TRBJ2-1, with 7 bases fitting TRBD1. The last part of the DNA fits TRBJ2-7 better; the J call may be wrong. The CDR3 covers 17 residues. The CDR3 region is CASSRGEGAGPYNEQYF. CDR3 DNA: TGTGCCAGCAGTCGAGGCGAGGGGGCAGGCCCCTACAATGAGCAGTACTTC.

This clonotype was seen a few times. The chain has TRBV6-5 and TRBJ1-5; D is unresolved. The CDR3 extends over 13 amino acids. Germline loops: CDR1 MNHEY, CDR2 SVGAGI. The V and J ends lost 0 bases and 5 bases respectively, with 5 bases between them. For the CDR3, the DNA is TGTGCCAGCAGTTACTCGTGGGATCAGCCCCAGCATTTT. Translation gives CASSYSWDQPQHF.